The entry below gives a single T cell receptor (beta chain) sequence along with its context. Its antigen is not identified. The data were obtained in a study of blood T cells in healthy people across ages. At the level of the study: Every two T cells gave about one barcoded beta molecule via template switching. Study-level points and caveats: Among T cells, TCR beta diversity per million cells dropped roughly linearly as age rose.

V lost 5 bases, J lost 2 bases, and 7 bases stayed unmatched. Germline V gives CDR1 MNHEY, CDR2 SVGEGT. This CDR3 is built from 16 residues. For the second PCR, which ran for 7 to 11 cycles, a sample-barcoded 5' primer and a J-beta primer mix were used. The authors tagged each cDNA molecule using a template-switch adaptor with 12 random nucleotides. TCRdb processed the 5' RACE reads anew with MiXCR; each CDR3 protein has one entry. The sample lists 1.5 million to 2 million distinct CDR3 sequences; about 50% were seen once. The receptor was isolated from a woman in her thirties or forties in good health. The chain employs TRBV6-2 or TRBV6-3 and TRBJ2-5, with 11 bases that match TRBD2. Sequencing was carried out using blood. The CDR3 spells CASSTGTSGIQETQYF. Written as DNA, the CDR3 is TGTGCCAGCAGTACCGGGACTAGCGGTATTCAAGAGACCCAGTACTTC.